These T cell receptor beta chains were read from a single sample in a study of identical twins. TCRdb used MiXCR to reprocess the 5' RACE reads, holding one entry per CDR3 protein. The sample lists around 480,000 distinct CDR3 sequences; 12% to 15% were seen once. These same data were also listed under a study on yellow fever vaccine responses in identical twins.

Sequenced: CD4+ T cells sorted from blood. The receptor source for this set is a woman aged 18-29 years in good health. Both conserved end residues are part of each CDR3. A D gene is named only where the DNA matches it firmly. Part of the rows lack a size; the others show once, few, many or a class for expanded clones.

D,size,J,V,DNA,CDR3
TRBD1,NA,TRBJ1-2,TRBV2,TGTGCCAGCAGTCCACAGGGGAGGGGTTACTATGGCTACACCTTC,CASSPQGRGYYGYTF
TRBD1,many,TRBJ1-2,TRBV6-5,TGTGCCAGCAGTTACTCGGGACTGGACAGGGGGCTTTTAAACTATGGCTACACCTTC,CASSYSGLDRGLLNYGYTF
TRBD1,NA,TRBJ2-7,TRBV7-9,TGTGCCAGCAGCTCATTAGGGACAGGCGCAGAGTACTTC,CASSSLGTGAEYF
NA,few,TRBJ2-1,TRBV6-4,TGTGCCAGCAGACCAACGGGACTTTCAAATGAGCAGTTCTTC,CASRPTGLSNEQFF
TRBD2,NA,TRBJ2-1,TRBV20-1,TGCAGTGCCCTCCCTAGCGGGAGCCCCAATGAGCAGTTCTTC,CSALPSGSPNEQFF
TRBD2,few,TRBJ2-3,TRBV6-5,TGTGCCAGCAGTTATTTCGGCGGGAGAGGGGCAGATACGCAGTATTTT,CASSYFGGRGADTQYF
NA,many,TRBJ1-6,TRBV12-3/TRBV12-4,TGTGCCAGCAGTCTGAAGGGGTATTCACCCCTCCACTTT,CASSLKGYSPLHF
NA,few,TRBJ1-1,TRBV20-1,TGCAGTGCTAGAGTTAGGGGGACCACTGAAGCTTTCTTT,CSARVRGTTEAFF
NA,few,TRBJ2-7,TRBV10-3,TGTGCCATCAGTGTCACCCAGGGATCGGGACAAAAGGGCGAGCAGTACTTC,CAISVTQGSGQKGEQYF
NA,NA,TRBJ2-3,TRBV28,TGTGCCAGCAGTTTTGCAGGGGCCGATACGCAGTATTTT,CASSFAGADTQYF
NA,NA,TRBJ2-5,TRBV3-1,TGTGCCAGCAGCCAATCGCGCGGGCTGATAACCCAGTACTTC,CASSQSRGLITQYF
NA,NA,TRBJ1-1,TRBV6-6,TGTGCCAGCAGCACCACCGGGGACACTGAAGCTTTCTTT,CASSTTGDTEAFF
NA,NA,TRBJ2-7,TRBV20-1,TGCAGTGCACCATCGAGGGGGTCTTACTACGAGCAGTACTTC,CSAPSRGSYYEQYF
NA,NA,TRBJ2-2,TRBV28,TGTGCCAGCAGGGGGGGGGCCGCCGGGGAGCTGTTTTTT,CASRGGAAGELFF
NA,few,TRBJ2-1,TRBV7-2,TGTGCCAGCAGCTTATCAGGGGCGGCCTCTTACAATGAGCAGTTCTTC,CASSLSGAASYNEQFF
NA,NA,TRBJ2-1,TRBV7-2,TGTGCCAGCAGCTTAGGGCAGAGGGGTGAGCAGTTCTTC,CASSLGQRGEQFF
NA,NA,TRBJ2-3,TRBV4-3,TGCGCCAGCAGCCAAGATTTGGGCCTAGGCGCAGATACGCAGTATTTT,CASSQDLGLGADTQYF
NA,few,TRBJ2-1,TRBV5-1,TGCGCCAGCAGGAACGGGAGTGGGTCCTACAATGAGCAGTTCTTC,CASRNGSGSYNEQFF
NA,NA,TRBJ1-5,TRBV6-2/TRBV6-3,TGTGCCAGCAGCAGGGCAAATAGCAATCAGCCCCAGCATTTT,CASSRANSNQPQHF
TRBD1,few,TRBJ2-7,TRBV7-9,TGTGCCAGCAGCCGACAGGGAACGTCCTACGAGCAGTACTTC,CASSRQGTSYEQYF
NA,few,TRBJ2-5,TRBV3-1,TGTGCCAGCAGCTGGGGGAACGGACAAGAGACCCAGTACTTC,CASSWGNGQETQYF
NA,few,TRBJ2-7,TRBV2,TGTGCCAGCAGTGAGCTTAGGACCGTTACCTACGAGCAGTACTTC,CASSELRTVTYEQYF
TRBD2,NA,TRBJ2-7,TRBV4-1,TGCGCCAGCAGCCAGCTGGGCGGGGGGGCTTACGAGCAGTACTTC,CASSQLGGGAYEQYF
TRBD1,NA,TRBJ2-5,TRBV24-1,TGTGCCACCAGTGACCTGGGACAGCCCGAGACGGAGACCCAGTACTTC,CATSDLGQPETETQYF
NA,NA,TRBJ1-5,TRBV4-1,TGCGCCAGCAGCCCGGGGAGGTATATCAATCAGCCCCAGCATTTT,CASSPGRYINQPQHF
NA,many,TRBJ2-3,TRBV5-5,TGTGCCAGCAGCTTGCGGGTATTGGAGGCAGATACGCAGTATTTT,CASSLRVLEADTQYF
NA,few,TRBJ2-7,TRBV11-1,TGTGCCAGCAGCCCCAGGGGTCAGGGAATGGCGGATATATACGAGCAGTACTTC,CASSPRGQGMADIYEQYF
NA,few,TRBJ2-7,TRBV28,TGTGCCAGCAGACCCCAAGGTGGTAGCGCCTCCTACGAGCAGTACTTC,CASRPQGGSASYEQYF
NA,NA,TRBJ2-1,TRBV27,TGTGCCAGCAGTTTGATGGGTACCTACAATGAGCAGTTCTTC,CASSLMGTYNEQFF
TRBD1,NA,TRBJ2-5,TRBV4-1,TGCGCCAGCAGCCCCGTTCGACAGGGAAGCGAGACCCAGTACTTC,CASSPVRQGSETQYF
NA,NA,TRBJ2-7,TRBV7-2,TGTGCCAGCAGCCTCCAAGAAGGGAATCTATTCGAGCAGTACTTC,CASSLQEGNLFEQYF
NA,few,TRBJ2-3,TRBV5-1,TGCGCCAGCAGCTTGTGGCTAGCGGATACGCAGTATTTT,CASSLWLADTQYF
NA,few,TRBJ2-2,TRBV12-3/TRBV12-4,TGTGCCAGCAGTCCCGGGCCGATCTTAAGAACCGGGGAGCTGTTTTTT,CASSPGPILRTGELFF
NA,NA,TRBJ2-7,TRBV30,TGTGCCTGGGGATTTGGGAACGAGCAGTACTTC,CAWGFGNEQYF
NA,NA,TRBJ2-3,TRBV20-1,TGCAGTGCTAGTGTAGCGGGCACAGATACGCAGTATTTT,CSASVAGTDTQYF
NA,NA,TRBJ2-7,TRBV7-9,TGTGCCAGCAGCCATCCTGGGCTACCCTCCGGCGAGCAGTACTTC,CASSHPGLPSGEQYF
NA,many,TRBJ2-5,TRBV6-2/TRBV6-3,TGTGCCAGCAGCCCCGGAGAAGAGACCCAGTACTTC,CASSPGEETQYF
NA,NA,TRBJ2-3,TRBV10-3,TGTGCCATCAGTGGGGGGGCGGGAACTAGCACAGATACGCAGTATTTT,CAISGGAGTSTDTQYF
TRBD1,few,TRBJ2-7,TRBV20-1,TGCAGTGCTAGAGATCCCCAGGGGGCAGGGGAGCAGTACTTC,CSARDPQGAGEQYF
NA,few,TRBJ2-7,TRBV18,TGTGCCAGCTCACCACAGGCGACGACCTACGAGCAGTACTTC,CASSPQATTYEQYF
TRBD1,NA,TRBJ1-2,TRBV6-1,TGTGCCAGCAGAGAAACCGCCGGGACAGAGGGGCAAGGCTACACCTTC,CASRETAGTEGQGYTF